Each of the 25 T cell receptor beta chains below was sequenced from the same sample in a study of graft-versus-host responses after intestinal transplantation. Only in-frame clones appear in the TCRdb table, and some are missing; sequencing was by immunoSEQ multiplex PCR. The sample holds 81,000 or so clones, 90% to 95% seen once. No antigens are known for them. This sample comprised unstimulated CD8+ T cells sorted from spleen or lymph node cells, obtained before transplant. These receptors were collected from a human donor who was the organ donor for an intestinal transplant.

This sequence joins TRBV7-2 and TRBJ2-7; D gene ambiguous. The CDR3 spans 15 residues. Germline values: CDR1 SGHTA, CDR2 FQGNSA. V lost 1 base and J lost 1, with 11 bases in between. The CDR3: CASSLVETASYEQYF. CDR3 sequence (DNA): TGTGCCAGCAGCTTAGTGGAAACAGCTTCCTACGAGCAGTACTTC.

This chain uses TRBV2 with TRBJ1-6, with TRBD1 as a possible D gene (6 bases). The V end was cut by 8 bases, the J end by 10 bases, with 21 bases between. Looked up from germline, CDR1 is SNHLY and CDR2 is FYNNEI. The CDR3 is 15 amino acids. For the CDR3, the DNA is TGTGCCAGCGGGGGGGGGACATCCCCATGGTCACCCCTCCACTTT. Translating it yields CASGGGTSPWSPLHF. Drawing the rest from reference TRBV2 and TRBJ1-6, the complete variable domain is EPEVTQTPSHQVTQMGQEVILRCVPISNHLYFYWYRQILGQKVEFLVSFYNNEISEKSEIFDDQFSVERPDGSNFTLKIRSTKLEDSAMYFCASGGGTSPWSPLHFGNGTRLTVT.

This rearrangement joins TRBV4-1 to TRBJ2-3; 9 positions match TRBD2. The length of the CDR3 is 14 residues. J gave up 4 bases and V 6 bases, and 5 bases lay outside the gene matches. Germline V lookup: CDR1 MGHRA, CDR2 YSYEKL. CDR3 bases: TGCGCCAGCAGTCGCGGGGGGGCCGCAGATACGCAGTATTTT. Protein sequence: CASSRGGAADTQYF.

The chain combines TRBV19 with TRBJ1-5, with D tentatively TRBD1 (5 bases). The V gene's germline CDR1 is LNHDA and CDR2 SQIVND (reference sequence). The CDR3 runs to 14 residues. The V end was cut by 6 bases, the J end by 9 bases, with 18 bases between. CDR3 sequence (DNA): TGTGCCAGTAGCGGGCTGGGGGGGTTTCGGCCCCAGCATTTT. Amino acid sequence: CASSGLGGFRPQHF.

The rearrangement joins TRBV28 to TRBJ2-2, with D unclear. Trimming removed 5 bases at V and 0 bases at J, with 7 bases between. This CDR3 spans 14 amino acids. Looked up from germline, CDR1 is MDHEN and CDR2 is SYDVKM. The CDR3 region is CASSKRPNTGELFF. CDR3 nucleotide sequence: TGTGCCAGCAGTAAGCGTCCGAACACCGGGGAGCTGTTTTTT.

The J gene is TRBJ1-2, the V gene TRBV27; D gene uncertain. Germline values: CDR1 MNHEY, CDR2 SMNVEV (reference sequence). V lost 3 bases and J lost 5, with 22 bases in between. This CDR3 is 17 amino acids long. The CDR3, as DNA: TGTGCCAGCAGTTTCGATTCGGGTTCGGGTTTCCTTTATGGCTACACCTTC. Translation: CASSFDSGSGFLYGYTF.

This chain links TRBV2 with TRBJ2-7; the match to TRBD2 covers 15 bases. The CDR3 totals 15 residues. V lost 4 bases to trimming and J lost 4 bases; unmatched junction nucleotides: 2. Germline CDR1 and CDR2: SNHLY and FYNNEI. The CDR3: CASSGTSGRVYEQYF. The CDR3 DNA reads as TGTGCCAGCAGTGGGACTAGCGGGAGGGTTTACGAGCAGTACTTC.

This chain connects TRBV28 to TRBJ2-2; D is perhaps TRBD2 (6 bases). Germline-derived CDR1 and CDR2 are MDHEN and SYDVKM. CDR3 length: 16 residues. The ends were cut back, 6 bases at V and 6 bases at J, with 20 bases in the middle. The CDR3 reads CASSPLRRARSGELFF. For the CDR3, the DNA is TGTGCCAGCAGCCCTCTCCGGAGGGCGAGATCCGGGGAGCTGTTTTTT.

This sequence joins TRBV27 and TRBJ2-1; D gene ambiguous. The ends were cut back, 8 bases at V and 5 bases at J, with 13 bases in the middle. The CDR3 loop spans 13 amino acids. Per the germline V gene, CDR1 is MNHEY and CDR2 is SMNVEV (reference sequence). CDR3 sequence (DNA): TGTGCCAGCGGATCGAACGAGGACAATGAGCAGTTCTTC. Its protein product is CASGSNEDNEQFF.

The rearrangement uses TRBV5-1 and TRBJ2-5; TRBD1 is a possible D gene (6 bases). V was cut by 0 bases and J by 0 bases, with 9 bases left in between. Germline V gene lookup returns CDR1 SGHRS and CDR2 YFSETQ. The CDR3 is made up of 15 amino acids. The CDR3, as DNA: TGCGCCAGCAGCTTGGGAACAGGGCACCAAGAGACCCAGTACTTC. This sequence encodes CASSLGTGHQETQYF.

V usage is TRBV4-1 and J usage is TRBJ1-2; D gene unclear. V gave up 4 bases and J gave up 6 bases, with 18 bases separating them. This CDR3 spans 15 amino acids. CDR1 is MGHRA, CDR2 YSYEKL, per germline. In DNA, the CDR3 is TGCGCCAGCAGCCTGGAGCGCGCGTCAGTCCATGGCTACACCTTC. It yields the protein CASSLERASVHGYTF.

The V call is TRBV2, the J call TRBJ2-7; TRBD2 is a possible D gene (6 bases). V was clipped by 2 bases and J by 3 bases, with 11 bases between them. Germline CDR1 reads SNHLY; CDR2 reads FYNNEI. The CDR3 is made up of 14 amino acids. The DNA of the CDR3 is TGTGCCAGCAGTGAAAGCGTGGAGGGCTACGAGCAGTACTTC. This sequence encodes CASSESVEGYEQYF.

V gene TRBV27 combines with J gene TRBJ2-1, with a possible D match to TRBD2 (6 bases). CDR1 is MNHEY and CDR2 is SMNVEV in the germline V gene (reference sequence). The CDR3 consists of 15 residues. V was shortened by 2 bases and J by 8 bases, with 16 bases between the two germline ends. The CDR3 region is CASSLTGVKYDEQFF. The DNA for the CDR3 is TGTGCCAGCAGTTTAACGGGAGTGAAGTACGATGAGCAGTTCTTC.

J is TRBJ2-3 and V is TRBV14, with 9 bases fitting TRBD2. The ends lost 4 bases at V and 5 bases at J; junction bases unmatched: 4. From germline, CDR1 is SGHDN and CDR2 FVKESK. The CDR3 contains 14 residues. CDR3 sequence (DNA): TGTGCCAGCAGCCCGATTAGCGGGAGAGATACGCAGTATTTT. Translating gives CASSPISGRDTQYF.

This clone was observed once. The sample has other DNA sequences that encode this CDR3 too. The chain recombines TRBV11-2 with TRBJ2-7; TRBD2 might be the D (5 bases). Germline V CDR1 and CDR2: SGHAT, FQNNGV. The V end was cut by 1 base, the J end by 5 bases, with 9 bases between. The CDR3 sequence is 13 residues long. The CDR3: CASSLVRGNEQYF. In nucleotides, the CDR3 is TGTGCCAGCAGCTTAGTTCGGGGTAACGAGCAGTACTTC.

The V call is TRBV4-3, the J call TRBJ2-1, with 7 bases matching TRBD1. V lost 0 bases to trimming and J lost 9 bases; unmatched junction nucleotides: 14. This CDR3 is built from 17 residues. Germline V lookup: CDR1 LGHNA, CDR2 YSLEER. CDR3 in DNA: TGCGCCAGCAGCCAAGAAGTAGGGGACAGAGGGTTCGCTGAGCAGTTCTTC. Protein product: CASSQEVGDRGFAEQFF.

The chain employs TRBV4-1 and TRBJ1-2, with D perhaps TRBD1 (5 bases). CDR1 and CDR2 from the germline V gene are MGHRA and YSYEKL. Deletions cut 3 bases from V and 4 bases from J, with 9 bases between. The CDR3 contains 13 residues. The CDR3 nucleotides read TGCGCCAGCAGCCATCCGGGGGGCTATGGCTACACCTTC. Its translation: CASSHPGGYGYTF.

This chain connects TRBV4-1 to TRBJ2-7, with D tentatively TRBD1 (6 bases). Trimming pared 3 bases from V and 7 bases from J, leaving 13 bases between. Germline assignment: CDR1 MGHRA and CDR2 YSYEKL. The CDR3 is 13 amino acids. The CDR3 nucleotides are TGCGCCAGCAGCCACGTAACAGGGCATGAGCAGTACTTC. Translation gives CASSHVTGHEQYF.

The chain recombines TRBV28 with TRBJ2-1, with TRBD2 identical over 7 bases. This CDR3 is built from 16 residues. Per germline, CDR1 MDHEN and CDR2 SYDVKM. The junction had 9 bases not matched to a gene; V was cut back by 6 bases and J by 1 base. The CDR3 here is CASSMGPSGSYNEQFF. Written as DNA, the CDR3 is TGTGCCAGCAGCATGGGGCCTAGCGGTTCCTACAATGAGCAGTTCTTC.

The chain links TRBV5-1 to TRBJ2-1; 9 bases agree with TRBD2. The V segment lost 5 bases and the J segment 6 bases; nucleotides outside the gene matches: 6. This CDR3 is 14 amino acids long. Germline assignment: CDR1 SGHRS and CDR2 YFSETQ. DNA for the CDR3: TGCGCCAGCAGTAGGCGGGGGGGCCCCAATGAGCAGTTCTTC. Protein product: CASSRRGGPNEQFF.

The CDR3: CASSQGDRLNTEAFF. The CDR3 coding sequence is TGCGCCAGCAGCCAGGGGGACAGGTTGAACACTGAAGCTTTCTTT. The chain recombines TRBV4-1 with TRBJ1-1, with 8 bases identical to TRBD1. The CDR3 has 15 amino acids. Germline loops: CDR1 MGHRA, CDR2 YSYEKL. With V trimmed by 3 bases and J by 0 bases, 3 bases remained unmatched.

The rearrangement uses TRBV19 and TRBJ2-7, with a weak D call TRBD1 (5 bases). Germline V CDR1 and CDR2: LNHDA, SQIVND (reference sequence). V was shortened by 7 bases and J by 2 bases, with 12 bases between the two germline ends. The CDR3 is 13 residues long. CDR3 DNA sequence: TGTGCCAGTACCCCGGCAGGGACCTACGAGCAGTACTTC. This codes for CASTPAGTYEQYF.

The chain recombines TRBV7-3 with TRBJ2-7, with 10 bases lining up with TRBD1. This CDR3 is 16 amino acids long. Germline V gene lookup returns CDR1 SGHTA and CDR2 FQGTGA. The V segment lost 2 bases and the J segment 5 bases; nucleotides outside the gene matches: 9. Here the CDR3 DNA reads TGTGCCAGCAGCTTACGGCCGGACAGGGGGAAGGACGAGCAGTACTTC. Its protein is CASSLRPDRGKDEQYF.

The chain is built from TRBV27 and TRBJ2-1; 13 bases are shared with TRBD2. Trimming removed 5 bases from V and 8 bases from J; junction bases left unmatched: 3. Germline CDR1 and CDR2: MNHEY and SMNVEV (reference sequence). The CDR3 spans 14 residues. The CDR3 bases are TGTGCCAGCAGTCCGACTAGCGGGAGGCATGAGCAGTTCTTC. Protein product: CASSPTSGRHEQFF.

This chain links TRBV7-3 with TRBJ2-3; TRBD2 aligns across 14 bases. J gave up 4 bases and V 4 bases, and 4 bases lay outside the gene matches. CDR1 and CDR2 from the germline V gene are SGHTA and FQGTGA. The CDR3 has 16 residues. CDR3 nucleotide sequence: TGTGCCAGCAGCTCCGAGGGACTAGCGGGAGCAGATACGCAGTATTTT. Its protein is CASSSEGLAGADTQYF.